The T cell receptor (beta chain) described here comes from a study of T cells in localized non-small cell lung cancer (dated by TCRdb to the early 2020s). In the study overall: T cell repertoires of more than 200 early-stage NSCLC patients were analyzed, with tumors being compared against uninvolved tumor-adjacent lungs. A mean age of approximately 70 years was recorded for the NSCLC patients, of whom 129 were male and 107 were female. The cohort comprised 236 treatment-naïve NSCLC patients with resected, localized lung tumors.

The immunoSEQ Assay was used to sequence TCR beta CDR3 regions from DNA. The paper's processing steps were these. To compute T cell density, TCR beta template counts were normalized to usable DNA, which was estimated by amplifying housekeeping genes. Using the preseqR package, richness was estimated by extrapolating to 120,000 templates for tissue samples and 400,000 templates for PBMC samples. Clonality was taken to be one minus Pielou's evenness. Tissue-enriched TCRs were identified by differential abundance testing using productive amino-acid clonotypes, minimum total count 5 and alpha 0.1. The Jaccard Index and the Morisita Overlap Index were used to quantify repertoire overlap between compartments. GLIPH grouped TCR beta CDR3s together with public tetramer-defined viral CDR3s, and a viral motif had to include at least three viral sequences and show V-gene enrichment. TCRdb obtained this table from immuneACCESS and retained in-frame rearrangements with V and J assigned. These tables miss some clones; where compared with another copy, unresolved V genes account for less than half of the shortfall, and the remainder is unexplained. D and trimming come from the DNA, and the V and J calls and clone size come from that table. The sample records about 26,000 clones, 75% to 85% of which are singletons. 4.1% of the sample rests with the top ten.

At diagnosis, peripheral blood, uninvolved tumor-adjacent lung and tumor were collected and were preserved as a mix of fresh-frozen and FFPE material. For TCR repertoire profiling, the blood samples were analyzed as peripheral blood mononuclear cells. Details on this clone: What antigen it recognizes has not been identified. Per-base quality was not reported, and no clone a single base away is much larger than it.

The study at large found these results: Since the design was exploratory, TCR variables were selected using unadjusted p-values with no false-discovery rate correction. Higher blood T cell density associated with longer overall survival, while higher adjacent-lung clonality associated with shorter survival. Because multi-region tumor sequencing was not done, intratumor heterogeneity could not be ruled out. A median of 57 of the top 100 tumor clones were detected in paired uninvolved adjacent lung, and 28 of these tumor clones were also found among the top 100 clones of the paired uninvolved adjacent lung. Uninvolved tumor-adjacent lung showed the highest T cell clonality, higher than tumor, which suggests more focused antigenic responses in the adjacent lung.

The germline V gene (reference sequence) gives CDR1 as LNHDA and CDR2 as SQIVND. V is cut by 8 bases and J by 6 bases, and the space between the germline ends is 20 bases. The CDR3 measures 15 amino acids from cysteine to phenylalanine. Left in the record is the CDR3 DNA by itself, 45 bases read in frame from the first base. This TCR came from a woman aged 40-70 years with stage I lung adenocarcinoma. Recombination joined TRBV19 with TRBJ1-5; the D gene is perhaps TRBD1, on 6 matching bases. The starting material was peripheral blood, obtained before any cancer treatment. The CDR3 reads CASGVGGHTGQPQHF. The DNA reads as follows: TGTGCCAGTGGGGTCGGGGGACATACGGGTCAGCCCCAGCATTTT.